The text below deals with one T cell receptor (beta chain). What it recognizes is unknown. An end of the junction differs from the germline gene, which may be a read error. Use of 60 Vbeta and 13 Jbeta primers characterized the PCR. Sequencing was performed with immunoSEQ multiplex PCR; in TCRdb, only in-frame clones are kept and a portion is missing. Of about 150,000 clones listed, 70% to 85% are singletons. CDR3 size: 12 residues. From germline, CDR1 is MDHEN and CDR2 SYDVKM. These data belong to a study of cytomegalovirus exposure and HLA in healthy donors. Study-level results: Reports showed the classifier diagnosing cytomegalovirus status with high specificity and sensitivity.

The rearrangement joins TRBV28 to TRBJ1-2; D may be TRBD1 (5 bases). The sequence was obtained from a man younger than 45 in good health and CMV-seronegative. Specimen: PBMCs. CDR3 sequence reads: CASSPLRRGYPF. The CDR3 bases are TGTGCCAGCAGCCCCCTACGGCGGGGCTACCCCTTC.